This T cell receptor beta chain came from a study of neoadjuvant anti-PD-1 for oral cavity cancer. Time point of the sample: after neoadjuvant nivolumab, at surgical resection. Produced via immunoSEQ multiplex PCR; TCRdb's table is partial and in-frame only. In the table there are some 61,000 clones, about 85% of which are singletons. The sequence was obtained from a person aged 40 to 85 with oral cavity squamous cell carcinoma. This material consisted of PBMCs, taken after nivolumab (anti-PD-1) treatment.

The CDR3, as DNA: TGTGCCAGCAGTGCGGCCACTAGCGGGAGATTGGTAGAGACCCAGTACTTC. Its translation: CASSAATSGRLVETQYF. The genes are TRBV2 and TRBJ2-5; 11 bases fit TRBD2. The CDR3 runs to 17 residues. Trimming at V came to 4 bases and at J to 4 bases, leaving 11 bases not matched to a gene. Germline lookup yields CDR1 SNHLY and CDR2 FYNNEI. The variable domain in full, with the rest retrieved from reference TRBV2 and TRBJ2-5, is EPEVTQTPSHQVTQMGQEVILRCVPISNHLYFYWYRQILGQKVEFLVSFYNNEISEKSEIFDDQFSVERPDGSNFTLKIRSTKLEDSAMYFCASSAATSGRLVETQYFGPGTRLLVL.